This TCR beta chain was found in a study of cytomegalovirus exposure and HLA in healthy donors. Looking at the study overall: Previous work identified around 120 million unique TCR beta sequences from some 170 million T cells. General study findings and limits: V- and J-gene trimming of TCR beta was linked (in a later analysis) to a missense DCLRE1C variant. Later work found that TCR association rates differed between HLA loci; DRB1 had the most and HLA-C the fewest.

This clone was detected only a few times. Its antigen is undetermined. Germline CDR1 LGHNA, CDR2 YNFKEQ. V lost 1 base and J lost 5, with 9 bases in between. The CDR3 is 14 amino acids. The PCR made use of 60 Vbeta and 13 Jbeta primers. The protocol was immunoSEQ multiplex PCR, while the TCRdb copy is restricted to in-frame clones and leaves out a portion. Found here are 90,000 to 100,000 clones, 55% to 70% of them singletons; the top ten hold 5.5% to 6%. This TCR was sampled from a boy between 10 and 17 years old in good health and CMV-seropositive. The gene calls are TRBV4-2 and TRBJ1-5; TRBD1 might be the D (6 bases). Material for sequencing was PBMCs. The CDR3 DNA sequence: TGTGCCAGCAGCCAAGGCAGGGGCTATCAGCCCCAGCATTTT. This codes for CASSQGRGYQPQHF.